The rows below give T cell receptor beta chains drawn from one sample of a study of shared clonotypes between healthy human individuals. Sequencing was performed with immunoSEQ multiplex PCR; in TCRdb, only in-frame clones are kept and a portion is missing. The top ten clones hold 0.14% of a sample with 2 million to 3 million clones, approximately 92% of them seen once. Sample: naive CD4+ T cells sorted from blood. These receptors all stem from a man younger than 35 in good health. Each CDR3 is given with its conserved first and last residue. Each record gives: V gene, J gene, CDR3 protein.

V gene: TRBV4-1
J gene: TRBJ2-1
CDR3 protein: CASSKGDRGGDNEQFF

V gene: TRBV9
J gene: TRBJ1-3
CDR3 protein: CASSAQVSGNTIYF

V gene: TRBV7-2
J gene: TRBJ2-7
CDR3 protein: CASSPGQGSQFSYEQYF

V gene: TRBV6-1
J gene: TRBJ2-5
CDR3 protein: CASSEAAPGGLQETQYF

V gene: TRBV25-1
J gene: TRBJ1-2
CDR3 protein: CASSALYGYTF

V gene: TRBV6-8
J gene: TRBJ2-5
CDR3 protein: CASSKREPGETQYF

V gene: TRBV9
J gene: TRBJ2-3
CDR3 protein: CASIPNGRGENTTQYF

V gene: TRBV19
J gene: TRBJ2-5
CDR3 protein: CASSPRGGRTSGFKGETQYF

V gene: TRBV5-1
J gene: TRBJ1-4
CDR3 protein: CASSRQGQLNEKLFF

V gene: TRBV5-8
J gene: TRBJ1-1
CDR3 protein: CASSFTMNTEAFF

V gene: TRBV10-3
J gene: TRBJ2-5
CDR3 protein: CAIGDREQETQYF

V gene: TRBV12-5
J gene: TRBJ2-1
CDR3 protein: CASGRYNEQFF

V gene: TRBV9
J gene: TRBJ2-3
CDR3 protein: CASSVDQADTQYF

V gene: TRBV29-1
J gene: TRBJ2-1
CDR3 protein: CSVSPSGGNEQFF

V gene: TRBV10-2
J gene: TRBJ1-5
CDR3 protein: CASSDISNQPQHF

V gene: TRBV28
J gene: TRBJ1-6
CDR3 protein: CASTSGQGGSPLHF

V gene: TRBV5-1
J gene: TRBJ2-2
CDR3 protein: CASAVGEVSNTGELFF

V gene: TRBV30
J gene: TRBJ2-7
CDR3 protein: CAWSVPGVYEQYF

V gene: TRBV28
J gene: TRBJ1-6
CDR3 protein: CASSLGQGNSPLHF

V gene: TRBV21-1
J gene: TRBJ1-4
CDR3 protein: CASSKVPETTTNEKLFF

V gene: TRBV30
J gene: TRBJ2-1
CDR3 protein: CAWGRDRLTEQFF

V gene: TRBV5-5
J gene: TRBJ2-7
CDR3 protein: CASSLVNYEQYF

V gene: TRBV5-1
J gene: TRBJ2-1
CDR3 protein: CASSLDRGRGTSGSKRADEQFF

V gene: TRBV7-8
J gene: TRBJ1-4
CDR3 protein: CASSEREKLFF

V gene: TRBV19
J gene: TRBJ2-7
CDR3 protein: CASRGGLSYEQYF

V gene: TRBV5-6
J gene: TRBJ2-3
CDR3 protein: CASSFAVSGRTDTQYF

V gene: TRBV19
J gene: TRBJ1-1
CDR3 protein: CASTRTGPGNTEAFF

V gene: TRBV30
J gene: TRBJ1-6
CDR3 protein: CASSPAGPYNSPLHF

V gene: TRBV30
J gene: TRBJ1-2
CDR3 protein: CAWSAGMNYGYTF

V gene: TRBV5-1
J gene: TRBJ2-7
CDR3 protein: CASSFSGNGYEQYF

V gene: TRBV7-9
J gene: TRBJ1-2
CDR3 protein: CASTRQQNGYTF

V gene: TRBV4-1
J gene: TRBJ1-2
CDR3 protein: CASSQDARGAGYTF

V gene: TRBV5-4
J gene: TRBJ2-5
CDR3 protein: CASTSGLAGVETQYF

V gene: TRBV5-4
J gene: TRBJ2-1
CDR3 protein: CASSEVGGYNEQFF

V gene: TRBV9
J gene: TRBJ1-4
CDR3 protein: CASSPLEGMGEKLFF

V gene: TRBV7-2
J gene: TRBJ2-3
CDR3 protein: CASSWGTDTQYF

V gene: TRBV11-1
J gene: TRBJ2-7
CDR3 protein: CASSLYSGYEQYF

V gene: TRBV7-9
J gene: TRBJ2-5
CDR3 protein: CASSLVAETQYF

V gene: TRBV29-1
J gene: TRBJ2-7
CDR3 protein: CSVETQGPYEQYF